This T cell receptor beta chain was sequenced for a study of vaccination and CD4 T cells after COVID-19. Across the whole study: For control cultures, the treatment was a CEFX pool, an HIV-1 Nef pool, or no peptide.

Notes on this clonotype: As yet, its antigen is unknown.

The J segment lost 2 bases and the V segment lost 1 base, leaving 8 bases of the junction unmatched. Per germline, CDR1 DFQATT and CDR2 SNEGSKA (reference sequence). The CDR3 covers 15 residues. Regarding treatment: roughly 11-day PBMC culture with coronavirus spike peptide pools or control peptides (ViraFEST assay). Oncomine TCR Beta short-read sequencing was applied to DNA from cultured CD4+ T cells. TCRdb used MiXCR to reprocess the PCR reads, holding one entry per CDR3 protein. The sample has about 15,000 distinct CDR3 sequences, around 48% seen once. This TCR was recovered from a human donor who had recovered from COVID-19. The chain couples TRBV20-1 to TRBJ2-7, with TRBD2 matching over 7 bases. Source material: CD4+ T cells from blood, cultured in vitro. In DNA form, the CDR3 reads TGCAGTGCTAGAGTGGAAGGGAGGGCCCCCTACGAGCAGTACTTC. Its protein is CSARVEGRAPYEQYF.